This passage covers 8 T cell receptor beta chains from one sample sequenced in a study of T-cell reconstitution after alpha-beta-depleted transplantation in children. Preparation of the TCRbeta library was carried out with unique molecular identifiers. TCRdb re-analysed the PCR reads in MiXCR, keeping a single row per CDR3 protein. The data hold roughly 200,000 distinct CDR3 sequences, with roughly 15% observed a single time. Here the sequenced sample was PBMCs from the stem cell graft donor, taken from the stem cell graft. Receptor source: a human donor who donated a stem cell graft to a child with acute lymphoblastic leukemia.

This clonotype was recorded at least ten times. The chain is built from TRBV5-6 and TRBJ2-3, with D possibly TRBD2 on 6 matching bases. The CDR3 has 14 residues. Trimming removed 0 bases at V and 8 bases at J, with 13 bases between. Germline V gene data show CDR1 as SGHDT and CDR2 as YYEEEE. CDR3: CASSLEFGRGTQYF. The CDR3 DNA reads as TGTGCCAGCAGCTTGGAATTCGGGCGGGGTACGCAGTATTTT.

This chain links TRBV5-1 with TRBJ2-7; 8 nucleotides align to TRBD1. V lost 8 bases to trimming and J lost 3 bases; unmatched junction nucleotides: 10. In germline, CDR1 is SGHRS, CDR2 YFSETQ. CDR3 length: 14 residues. The CDR3 sequence: CARGSNRGIYEQYF. The CDR3 DNA is TGCGCCAGGGGCTCCAACAGGGGGATCTACGAGCAGTACTTC.

The chain recombines TRBV12-3 or TRBV12-4 with TRBJ2-5, with TRBD2 as a possible D gene (5 bases). There are 14 residues in the CDR3. V gave up 4 bases and J gave up 1 base, with 10 bases separating them. The CDR3 DNA sequence: TGTGCCAGCAGTTCCCGACTACGCCAAGAGACCCAGTACTTC. It translates to CASSSRLRQETQYF.

In its sample, this clonotype was seen many times. V usage is TRBV20-1 and J usage is TRBJ2-3; 10 bases map to TRBD2. This CDR3 has 15 amino acids. V shed 1 base, J shed 4 bases, and the junction held 5 bases outside the gene matches. Germline CDR1 and CDR2: DFQATT and SNEGSKA (reference sequence). For the CDR3, the DNA is TGCAGTGCTAGAGCGCCGGGACTAGCGTCAGATACGCAGTATTTT. The encoded protein is CSARAPGLASDTQYF.

This chain uses TRBV7-8 with TRBJ1-1, with TRBD1 identical over 12 bases. The germline V gene has CDR1 SGHVS and CDR2 FQNEAQ. With V trimmed by 0 bases and J by 1 base, 0 bases remained unmatched. The CDR3 is 16 residues long. CDR3 DNA sequence: TGTGCCAGCAGCTTAGCGGGACAGGGGGCGAACACTGAAGCTTTCTTT. Its translation is CASSLAGQGANTEAFF.

In its sample, this clonotype was seen many times. V gene TRBV6-5 combines with J gene TRBJ1-1; D might be TRBD1 (6 bases). The CDR3 has 13 residues. Trimming removed 6 bases from V and 5 bases from J, with 13 bases in between. Germline lookup yields CDR1 MNHEY and CDR2 SVGAGI. The CDR3 protein is CASRLGGGTEAFF. CDR3 in DNA: TGTGCCAGCAGATTAGGGGGGGGAACTGAAGCTTTCTTT.

This clonotype turned up a few times. The rearrangement joins TRBV7-2 to TRBJ1-5, with a weak D call TRBD1 (6 bases). CDR1 is SGHTA and CDR2 is FQGNSA in the germline V gene. V was shortened by 1 base and J by 4 bases, with 11 bases between the two germline ends. The CDR3 sequence is 15 residues long. This chain's CDR3 is CASSLVRGANQPQHF. The CDR3 nucleotides read TGTGCCAGCAGCTTAGTCAGGGGCGCTAATCAGCCCCAGCATTTT. Full variable domain (rest looked up from reference TRBV7-2 and TRBJ1-5): GAGVSQSPSNKVTEKGKDVELRCDPISGHTALYWYRQSLGQGLEFLIYFQGNSAPDKSGLPSDRFSAERTGGSVSTLTIQRTQQEDSAVYLCASSLVRGANQPQHFGDGTRLSIL.

This clonotype was counted many times. This rearrangement joins TRBV29-1 to TRBJ2-5; 8 nucleotides line up with TRBD2. CDR1 SQVTM and CDR2 ANQGSEA come from the germline V gene. This CDR3 spans 13 amino acids. With V trimmed by 7 bases and J by 1 base, 5 bases remained unmatched. The DNA of the CDR3 is TGCAGCGCGGTCCGGGGGGGCCAAGAGACCCAGTACTTC. Its translation: CSAVRGGQETQYF.